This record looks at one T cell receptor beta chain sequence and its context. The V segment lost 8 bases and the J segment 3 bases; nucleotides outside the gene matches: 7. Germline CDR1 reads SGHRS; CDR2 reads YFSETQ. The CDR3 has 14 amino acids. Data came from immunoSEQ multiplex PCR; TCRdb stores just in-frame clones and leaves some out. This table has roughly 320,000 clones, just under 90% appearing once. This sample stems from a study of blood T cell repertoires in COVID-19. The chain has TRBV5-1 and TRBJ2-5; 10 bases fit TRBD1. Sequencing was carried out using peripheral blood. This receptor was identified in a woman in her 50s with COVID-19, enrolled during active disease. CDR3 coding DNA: TGCGCCAGTAATACCGGGACAGGGGAAGAGACCCAGTACTTC. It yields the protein CASNTGTGEETQYF.